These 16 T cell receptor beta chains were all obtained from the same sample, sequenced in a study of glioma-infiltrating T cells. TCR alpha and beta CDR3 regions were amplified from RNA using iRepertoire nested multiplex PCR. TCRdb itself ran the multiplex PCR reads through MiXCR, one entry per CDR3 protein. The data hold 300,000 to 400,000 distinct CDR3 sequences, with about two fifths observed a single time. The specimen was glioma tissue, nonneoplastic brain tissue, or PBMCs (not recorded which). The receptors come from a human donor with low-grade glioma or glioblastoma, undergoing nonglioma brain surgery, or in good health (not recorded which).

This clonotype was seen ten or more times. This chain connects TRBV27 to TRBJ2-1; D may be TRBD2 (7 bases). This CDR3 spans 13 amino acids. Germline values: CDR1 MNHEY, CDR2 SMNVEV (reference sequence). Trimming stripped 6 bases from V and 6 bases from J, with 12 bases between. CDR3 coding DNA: TGTGCCAGCAGACTAGCGACAGGCAATGAGCAGTTCTTC. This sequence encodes CASRLATGNEQFF.

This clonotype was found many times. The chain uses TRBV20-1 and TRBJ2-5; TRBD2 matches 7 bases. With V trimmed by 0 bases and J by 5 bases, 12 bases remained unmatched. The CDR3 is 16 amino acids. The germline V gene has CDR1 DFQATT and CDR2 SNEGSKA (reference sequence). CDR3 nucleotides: TGCAGTGCTAGAGATCCTAGCGGAGCCTGGGGGGAGACCCAGTACTTC. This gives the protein CSARDPSGAWGETQYF.

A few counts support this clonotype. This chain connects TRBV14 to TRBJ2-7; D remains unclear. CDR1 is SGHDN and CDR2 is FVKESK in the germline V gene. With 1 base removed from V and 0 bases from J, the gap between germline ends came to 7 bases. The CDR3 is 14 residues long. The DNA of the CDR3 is TGTGCCAGCAGCCAAGTTCGGTTCTCCTACGAGCAGTACTTC. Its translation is CASSQVRFSYEQYF.

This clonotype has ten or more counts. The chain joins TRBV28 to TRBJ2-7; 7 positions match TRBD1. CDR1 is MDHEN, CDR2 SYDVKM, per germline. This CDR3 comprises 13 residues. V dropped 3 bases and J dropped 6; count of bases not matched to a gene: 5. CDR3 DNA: TGTGCCAGCAGTTTTGGGACAGCTCTCGAGCAGTACTTC. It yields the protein CASSFGTALEQYF.

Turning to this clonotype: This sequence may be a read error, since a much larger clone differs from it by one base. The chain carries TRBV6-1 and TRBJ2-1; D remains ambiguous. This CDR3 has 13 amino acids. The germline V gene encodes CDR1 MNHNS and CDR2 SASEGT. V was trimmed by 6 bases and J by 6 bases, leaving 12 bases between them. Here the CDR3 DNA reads TGTGCCAGCAGCCCCCCCCCCAGCAATGAGCAGTTCTTC. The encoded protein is CASSPPPSNEQFF.

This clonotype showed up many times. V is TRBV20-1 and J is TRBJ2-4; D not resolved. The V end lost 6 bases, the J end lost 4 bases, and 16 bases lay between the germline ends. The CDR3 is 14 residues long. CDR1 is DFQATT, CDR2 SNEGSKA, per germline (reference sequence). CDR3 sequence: CSALKDTSKNIQYF. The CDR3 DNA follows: TGCAGTGCGCTAAAAGATACCTCAAAAAACATTCAGTACTTC.

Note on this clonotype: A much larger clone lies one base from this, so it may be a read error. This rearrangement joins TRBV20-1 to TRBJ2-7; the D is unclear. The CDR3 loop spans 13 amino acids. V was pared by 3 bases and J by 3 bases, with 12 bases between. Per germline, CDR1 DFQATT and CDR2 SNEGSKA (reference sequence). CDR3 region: CSARIENFYEQYF. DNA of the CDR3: TGCAGTGCTAGGATAGAGAATTTCTACGAGCAGTACTTC.

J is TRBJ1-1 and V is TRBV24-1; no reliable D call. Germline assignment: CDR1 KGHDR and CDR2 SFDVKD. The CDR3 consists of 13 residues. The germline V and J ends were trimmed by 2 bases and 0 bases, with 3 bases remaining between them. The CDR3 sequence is CATSDSMNTEAFF. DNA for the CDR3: TGTGCCACCAGTGATTCGATGAACACTGAAGCTTTCTTT.

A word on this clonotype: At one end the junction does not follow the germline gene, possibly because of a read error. CDR3 residues: CASSQWEGTYSEQFF. In DNA form, the CDR3 reads TGTGCCAGCAGCCAATGGGAGGGGACATACAGTGAGCAGTTCTTC. The rearrangement uses TRBV3-1 and TRBJ2-1, with D perhaps TRBD2 (7 bases). The CDR3 extends over 15 amino acids. Germline values: CDR1 LGHDT, CDR2 YNNKEL (reference sequence).

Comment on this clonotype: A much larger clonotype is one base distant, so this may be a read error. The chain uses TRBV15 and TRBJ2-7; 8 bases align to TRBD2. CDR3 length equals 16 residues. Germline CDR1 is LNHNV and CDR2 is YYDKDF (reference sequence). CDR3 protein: CATRRVGIGREDEQYF. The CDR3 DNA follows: TGTGCCACCAGGAGAGTGGGGATCGGGCGGGAGGACGAGCAGTACTTC. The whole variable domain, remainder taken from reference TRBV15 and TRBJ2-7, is DAMVIQNPRYQVTQFGKPVTLSCSQTLNHNVMYWYQQKSSQAPKLLFHYYDKDFNNEADTPDNFQSRRPNTSFCFLDIRSPGLGDTAMYLCATRRVGIGREDEQYFGPGTRLTVT.

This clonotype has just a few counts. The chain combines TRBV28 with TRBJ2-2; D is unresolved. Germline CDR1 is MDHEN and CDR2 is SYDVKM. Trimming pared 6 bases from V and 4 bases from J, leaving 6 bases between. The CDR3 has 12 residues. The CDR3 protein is CASSLGTGELFF. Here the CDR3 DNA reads TGTGCCAGCAGCTTAGGCACCGGGGAGCTGTTTTTT.

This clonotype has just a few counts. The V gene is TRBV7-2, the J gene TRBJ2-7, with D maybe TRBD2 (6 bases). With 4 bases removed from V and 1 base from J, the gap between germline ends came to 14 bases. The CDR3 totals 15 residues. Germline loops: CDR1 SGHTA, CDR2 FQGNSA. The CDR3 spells CASSSAGTESYEQYF. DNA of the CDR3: TGTGCCAGCAGCTCGGCCGGGACTGAGTCCTACGAGCAGTACTTC.

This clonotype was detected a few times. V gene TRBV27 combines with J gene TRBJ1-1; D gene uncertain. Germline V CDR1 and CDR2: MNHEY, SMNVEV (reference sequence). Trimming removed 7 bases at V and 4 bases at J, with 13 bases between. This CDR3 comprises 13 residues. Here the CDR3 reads CASTSIEGTEAFF. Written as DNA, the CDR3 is TGTGCCAGCACCAGTATAGAGGGCACTGAAGCTTTCTTT.

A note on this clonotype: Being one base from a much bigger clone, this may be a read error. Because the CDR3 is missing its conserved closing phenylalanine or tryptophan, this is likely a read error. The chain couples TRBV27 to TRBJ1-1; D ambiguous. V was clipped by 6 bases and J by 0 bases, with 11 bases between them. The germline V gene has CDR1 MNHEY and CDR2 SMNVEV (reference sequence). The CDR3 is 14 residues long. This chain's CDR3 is CASSPAGMNTEAFL. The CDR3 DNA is TGTGCCAGCAGCCCGGCGGGAATGAACACTGAAGCTTTCCTT.

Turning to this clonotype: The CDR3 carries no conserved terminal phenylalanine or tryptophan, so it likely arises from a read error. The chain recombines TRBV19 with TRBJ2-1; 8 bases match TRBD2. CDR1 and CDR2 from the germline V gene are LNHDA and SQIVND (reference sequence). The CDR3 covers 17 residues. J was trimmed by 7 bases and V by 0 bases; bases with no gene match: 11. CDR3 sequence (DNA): TGTGCCAGTAGTATAGATCTGCCCGGGAGGGGACGGAATGAGCAGTTCCTC. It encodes CASSIDLPGRGRNEQFL.

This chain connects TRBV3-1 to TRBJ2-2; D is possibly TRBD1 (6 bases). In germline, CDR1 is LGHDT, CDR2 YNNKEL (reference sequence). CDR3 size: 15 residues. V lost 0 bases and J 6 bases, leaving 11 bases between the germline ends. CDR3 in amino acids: CASSQEAGAAGELFF. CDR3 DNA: TGTGCCAGCAGCCAAGAGGCAGGGGCGGCCGGGGAGCTGTTTTTT.